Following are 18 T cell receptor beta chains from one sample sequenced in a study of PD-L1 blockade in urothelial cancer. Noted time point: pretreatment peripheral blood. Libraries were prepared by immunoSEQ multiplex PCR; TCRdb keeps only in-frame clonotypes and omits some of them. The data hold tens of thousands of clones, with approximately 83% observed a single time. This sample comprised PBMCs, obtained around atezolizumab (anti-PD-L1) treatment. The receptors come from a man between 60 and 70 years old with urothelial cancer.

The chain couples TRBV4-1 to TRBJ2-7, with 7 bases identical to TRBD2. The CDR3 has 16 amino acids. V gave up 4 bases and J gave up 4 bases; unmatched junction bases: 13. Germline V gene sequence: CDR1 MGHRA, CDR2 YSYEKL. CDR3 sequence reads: CASSPRGAGVVYEQYF. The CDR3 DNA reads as TGCGCCAGCAGCCCTCGCGGGGCGGGGGTCGTTTACGAGCAGTACTTC.

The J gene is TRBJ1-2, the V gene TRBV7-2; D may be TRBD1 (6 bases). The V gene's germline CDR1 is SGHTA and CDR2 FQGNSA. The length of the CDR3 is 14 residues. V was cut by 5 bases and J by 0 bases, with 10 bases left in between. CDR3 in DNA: TGTGCCAGCAGCCCGGGACACGCTAACTATGGCTACACCTTC. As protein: CASSPGHANYGYTF.

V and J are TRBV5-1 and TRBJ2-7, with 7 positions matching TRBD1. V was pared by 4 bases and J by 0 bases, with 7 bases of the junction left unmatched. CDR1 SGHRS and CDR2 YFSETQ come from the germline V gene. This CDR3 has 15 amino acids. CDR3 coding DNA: TGCGCCAGCAGCGTGGGGACAGCTAGCTCCTACGAGCAGTACTTC. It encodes CASSVGTASSYEQYF.

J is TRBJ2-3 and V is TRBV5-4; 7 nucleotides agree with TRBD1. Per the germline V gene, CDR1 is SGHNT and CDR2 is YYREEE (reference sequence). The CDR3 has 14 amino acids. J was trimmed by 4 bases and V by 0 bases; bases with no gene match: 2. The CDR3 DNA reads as TGTGCCAGCAGCTTGGGACAGGGACCAGATACGCAGTATTTT. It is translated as CASSLGQGPDTQYF.

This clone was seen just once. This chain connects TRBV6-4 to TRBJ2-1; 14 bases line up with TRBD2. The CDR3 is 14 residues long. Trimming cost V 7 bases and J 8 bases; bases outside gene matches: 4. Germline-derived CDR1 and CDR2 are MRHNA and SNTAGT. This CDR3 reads CASKTSGGADEQFF. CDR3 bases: TGTGCCAGCAAGACTAGCGGGGGGGCAGATGAGCAGTTCTTC.

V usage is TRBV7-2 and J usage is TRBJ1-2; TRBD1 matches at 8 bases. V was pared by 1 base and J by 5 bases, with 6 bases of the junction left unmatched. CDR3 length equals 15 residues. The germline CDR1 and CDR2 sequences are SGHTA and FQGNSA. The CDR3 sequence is CASSLDGTGIYGYTF. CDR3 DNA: TGTGCCAGCAGCTTAGATGGGACAGGAATTTATGGCTACACCTTC.

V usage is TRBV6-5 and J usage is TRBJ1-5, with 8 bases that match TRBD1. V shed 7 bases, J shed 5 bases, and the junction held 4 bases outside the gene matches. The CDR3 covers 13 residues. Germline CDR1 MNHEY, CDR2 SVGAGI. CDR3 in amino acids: CASIRTGYQPQHF. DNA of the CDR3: TGTGCCAGCATCCGGACAGGGTATCAGCCCCAGCATTTT.

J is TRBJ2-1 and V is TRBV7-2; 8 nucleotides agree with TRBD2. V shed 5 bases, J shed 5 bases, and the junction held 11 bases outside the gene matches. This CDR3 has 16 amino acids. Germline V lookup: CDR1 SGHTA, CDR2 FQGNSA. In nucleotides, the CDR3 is TGTGCCAGCAGCATCCAACCGGGAGGGTATAACAATGAGCAGTTCTTC. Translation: CASSIQPGGYNNEQFF.

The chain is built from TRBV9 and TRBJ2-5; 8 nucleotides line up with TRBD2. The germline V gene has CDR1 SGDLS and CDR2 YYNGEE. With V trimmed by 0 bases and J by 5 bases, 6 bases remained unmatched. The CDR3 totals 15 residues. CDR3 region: CASSVVGLAGETQYF. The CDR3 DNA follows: TGTGCCAGCAGCGTAGTAGGACTAGCAGGGGAGACCCAGTACTTC. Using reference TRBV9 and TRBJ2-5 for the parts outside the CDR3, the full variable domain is DSGVTQTPKHLITATGQRVTLRCSPRSGDLSVYWYQQSLDQGLQFLIQYYNGEERAKGNILERFSAQQFPDLHSELNLSSLELGDSALYFCASSVVGLAGETQYFGPGTRLLVL.

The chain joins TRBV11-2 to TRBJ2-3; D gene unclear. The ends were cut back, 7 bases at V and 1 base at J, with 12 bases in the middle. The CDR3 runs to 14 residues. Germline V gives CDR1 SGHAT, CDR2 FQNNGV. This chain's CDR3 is CASTSSRGTDTQYF. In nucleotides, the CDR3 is TGTGCCAGCACCTCCAGTCGGGGCACAGATACGCAGTATTTT.

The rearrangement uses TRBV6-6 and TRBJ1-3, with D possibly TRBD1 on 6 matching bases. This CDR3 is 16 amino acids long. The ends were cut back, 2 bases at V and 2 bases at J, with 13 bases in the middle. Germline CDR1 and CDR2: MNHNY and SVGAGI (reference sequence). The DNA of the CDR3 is TGTGCCAGCAGTTACAACGGCGCAGGGGCTGGAAACACCATATATTTT. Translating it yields CASSYNGAGAGNTIYF.

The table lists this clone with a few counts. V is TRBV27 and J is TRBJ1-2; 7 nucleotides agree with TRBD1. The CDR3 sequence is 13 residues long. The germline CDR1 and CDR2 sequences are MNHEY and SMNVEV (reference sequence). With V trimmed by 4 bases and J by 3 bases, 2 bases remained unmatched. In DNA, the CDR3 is TGTGCCAGCAGTTGGGACAGCCACTATGGCTACACCTTC. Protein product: CASSWDSHYGYTF.

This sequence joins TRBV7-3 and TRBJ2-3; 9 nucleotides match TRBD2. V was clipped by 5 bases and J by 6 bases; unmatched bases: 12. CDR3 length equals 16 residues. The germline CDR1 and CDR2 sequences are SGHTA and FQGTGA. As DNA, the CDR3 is TGTGCCAGCAGCCTCTTTGGCGGGGGGGCCACGGATACGCAGTATTTT. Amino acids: CASSLFGGGATDTQYF.

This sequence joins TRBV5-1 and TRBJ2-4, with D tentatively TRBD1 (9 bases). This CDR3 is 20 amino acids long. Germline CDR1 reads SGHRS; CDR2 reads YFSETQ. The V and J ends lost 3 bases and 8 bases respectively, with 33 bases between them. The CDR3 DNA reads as TGCGCCAGCAGCTCGAGGATACAGGGGGCGGGGGGATCCAAAACGGACATTCAGTACTTC. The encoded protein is CASSSRIQGAGGSKTDIQYF.

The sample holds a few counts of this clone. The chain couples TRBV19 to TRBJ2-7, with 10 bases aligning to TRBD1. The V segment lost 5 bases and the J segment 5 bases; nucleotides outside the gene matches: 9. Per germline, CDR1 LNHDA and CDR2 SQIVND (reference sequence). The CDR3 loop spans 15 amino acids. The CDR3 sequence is CASSSPGQGKDEQYF. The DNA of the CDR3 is TGTGCCAGTAGTTCCCCGGGACAGGGGAAGGACGAGCAGTACTTC.

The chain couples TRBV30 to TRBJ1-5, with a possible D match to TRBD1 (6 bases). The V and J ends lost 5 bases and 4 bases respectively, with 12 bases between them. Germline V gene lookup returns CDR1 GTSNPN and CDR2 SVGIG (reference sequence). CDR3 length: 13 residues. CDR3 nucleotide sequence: TGTGCCTGGGGCAAAACAGGGAATCAGCCCCAGCATTTT. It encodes CAWGKTGNQPQHF. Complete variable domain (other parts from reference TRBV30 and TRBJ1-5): SQTIHQWPATLVQPVGSPLSLECTVEGTSNPNLYWYRQAAGRGLQLLFYSVGIGQISSEVPQNLSASRPQDRQFILSSKKLLLSDSGFYLCAWGKTGNQPQHFGDGTRLSIL.

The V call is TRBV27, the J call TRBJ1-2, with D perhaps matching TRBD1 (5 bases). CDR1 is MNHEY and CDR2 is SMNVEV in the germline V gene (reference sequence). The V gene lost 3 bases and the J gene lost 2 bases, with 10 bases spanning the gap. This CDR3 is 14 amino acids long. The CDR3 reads CASSFQGGNYGYTF. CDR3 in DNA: TGTGCCAGCAGTTTCCAGGGAGGCAACTATGGCTACACCTTC.

CDR3 nucleotides: TGTGCCAGCATGGCAGTGTCTGGAAACACCATATATTTT. Translating gives CASMAVSGNTIYF. The chain recombines TRBV2 with TRBJ1-3; D gene unclear. The CDR3 extends over 13 amino acids. The germline V gene encodes CDR1 SNHLY and CDR2 FYNNEI. Trimming took 7 bases from V and 1 from J, leaving 8 bases between them.